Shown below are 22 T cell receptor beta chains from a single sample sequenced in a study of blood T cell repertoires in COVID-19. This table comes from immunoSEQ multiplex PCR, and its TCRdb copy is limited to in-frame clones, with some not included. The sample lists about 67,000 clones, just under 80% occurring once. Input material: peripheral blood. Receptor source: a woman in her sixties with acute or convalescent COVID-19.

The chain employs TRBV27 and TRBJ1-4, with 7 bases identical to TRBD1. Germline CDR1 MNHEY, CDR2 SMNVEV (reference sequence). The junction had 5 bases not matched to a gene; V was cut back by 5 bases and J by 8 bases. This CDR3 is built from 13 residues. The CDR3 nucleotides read TGTGCCAGCAGTCGACAGGGTTGGGAAAAACTGTTTTTT. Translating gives CASSRQGWEKLFF.

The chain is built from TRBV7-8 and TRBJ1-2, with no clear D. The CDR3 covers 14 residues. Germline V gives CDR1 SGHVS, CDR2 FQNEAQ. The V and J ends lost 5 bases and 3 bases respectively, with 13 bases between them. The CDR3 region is CASSLKGGYYGYTF. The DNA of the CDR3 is TGTGCCAGCAGCCTTAAGGGCGGGTACTATGGCTACACCTTC. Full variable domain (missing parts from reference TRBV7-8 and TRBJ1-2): GAGVSQSPRYKVAKRGQDVALRCDPISGHVSLFWYQQALGQGPEFLTYFQNEAQLDKSGLPSDRFFAERPEGSVSTLKIQRTQQEDSAVYLCASSLKGGYYGYTFGSGTRLTVV.

Here the CDR3 DNA reads TGTGCCAGCAGCGTAGGGTATAGTGAGGGAGATACGCAGTATTTT. Protein product: CASSVGYSEGDTQYF. The chain employs TRBV9 and TRBJ2-3; TRBD2 is a possible D gene (5 bases). Trimming took off 0 bases at V and 5 bases at J, with 13 bases between the two ends. The CDR3 is made up of 15 amino acids. Germline V gene sequence: CDR1 SGDLS, CDR2 YYNGEE. Filled out from reference TRBV9 and TRBJ2-3, the complete variable domain reads DSGVTQTPKHLITATGQRVTLRCSPRSGDLSVYWYQQSLDQGLQFLIQYYNGEERAKGNILERFSAQQFPDLHSELNLSSLELGDSALYFCASSVGYSEGDTQYFGPGTRLTVL.

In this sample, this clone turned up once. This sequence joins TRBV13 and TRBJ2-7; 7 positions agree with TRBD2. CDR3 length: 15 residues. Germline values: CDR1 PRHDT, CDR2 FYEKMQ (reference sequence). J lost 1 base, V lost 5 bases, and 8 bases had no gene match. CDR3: CASSPAGDPSYEQYF. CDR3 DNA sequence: TGTGCCAGCAGCCCCGCGGGGGACCCTTCCTACGAGCAGTACTTC.

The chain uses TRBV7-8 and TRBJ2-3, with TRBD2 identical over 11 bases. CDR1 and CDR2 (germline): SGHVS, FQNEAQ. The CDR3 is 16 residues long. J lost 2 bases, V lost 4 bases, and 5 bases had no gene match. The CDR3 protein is CASSSSGGRITDTQYF. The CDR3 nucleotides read TGTGCCAGCAGCTCTAGCGGGGGGCGTATCACAGATACGCAGTATTTT.

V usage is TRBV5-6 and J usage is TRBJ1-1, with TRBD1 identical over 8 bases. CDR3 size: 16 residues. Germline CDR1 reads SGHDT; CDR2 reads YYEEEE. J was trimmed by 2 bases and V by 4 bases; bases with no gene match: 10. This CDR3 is CASSPKIQGANTEAFF. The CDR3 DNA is TGTGCCAGCAGCCCAAAGATCCAGGGGGCAAACACTGAAGCTTTCTTT.

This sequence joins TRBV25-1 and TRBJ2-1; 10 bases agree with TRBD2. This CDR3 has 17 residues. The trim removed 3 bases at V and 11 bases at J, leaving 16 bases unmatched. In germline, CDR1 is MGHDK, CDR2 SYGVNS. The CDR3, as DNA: TGTGCCAGCAGTGATTGGGGTCCAGCGGGGGGGCCGTCCAAGCAGTTCTTC. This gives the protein CASSDWGPAGGPSKQFF.

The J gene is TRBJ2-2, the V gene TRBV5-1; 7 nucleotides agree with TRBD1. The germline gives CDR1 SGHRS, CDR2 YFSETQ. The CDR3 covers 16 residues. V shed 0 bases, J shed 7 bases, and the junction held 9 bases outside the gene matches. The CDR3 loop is CASSLAAGGFDGELFF. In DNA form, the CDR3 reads TGCGCCAGCAGCTTGGCGGCAGGGGGTTTTGACGGGGAGCTGTTTTTT. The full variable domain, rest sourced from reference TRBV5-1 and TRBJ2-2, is KAGVTQTPRYLIKTRGQQVTLSCSPISGHRSVSWYQQTPGQGLQFLFEYFSETQRNKGNFPGRFSGRQFSNSRSEMNVSTLELGDSALYLCASSLAAGGFDGELFFGEGSRLTVL.

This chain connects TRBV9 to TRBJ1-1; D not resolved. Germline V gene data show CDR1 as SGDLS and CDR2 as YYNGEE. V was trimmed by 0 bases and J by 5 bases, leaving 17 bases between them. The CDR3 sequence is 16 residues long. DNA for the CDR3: TGTGCCAGCAGCGTAGCTTCCCCCGGGATGAGTACTGAAGCTTTCTTT. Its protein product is CASSVASPGMSTEAFF.

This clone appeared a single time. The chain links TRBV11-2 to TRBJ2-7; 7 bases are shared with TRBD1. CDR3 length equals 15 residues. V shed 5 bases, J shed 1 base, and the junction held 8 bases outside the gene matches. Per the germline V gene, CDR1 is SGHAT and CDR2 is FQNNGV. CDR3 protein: CASSLPGQRSYEQYF. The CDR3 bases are TGTGCCAGCAGCCTCCCGGGACAGAGGTCCTACGAGCAGTACTTC.

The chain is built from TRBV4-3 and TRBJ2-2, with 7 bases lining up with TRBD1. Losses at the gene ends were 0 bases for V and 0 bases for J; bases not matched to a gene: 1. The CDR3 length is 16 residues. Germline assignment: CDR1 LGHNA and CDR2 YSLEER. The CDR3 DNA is TGCGCCAGCAGCCAAGATGACAGGGCGAACACCGGGGAGCTGTTTTTT. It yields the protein CASSQDDRANTGELFF.

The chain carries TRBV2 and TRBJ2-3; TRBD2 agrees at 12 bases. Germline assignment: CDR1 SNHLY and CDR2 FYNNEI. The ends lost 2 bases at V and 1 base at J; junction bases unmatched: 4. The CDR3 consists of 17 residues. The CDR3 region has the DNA TGTGCCAGCAGTGAACTAGCGGGGGGGTCTCGCACAGATACGCAGTATTTT. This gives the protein CASSELAGGSRTDTQYF. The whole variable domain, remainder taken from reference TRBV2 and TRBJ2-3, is EPEVTQTPSHQVTQMGQEVILRCVPISNHLYFYWYRQILGQKVEFLVSFYNNEISEKSEIFDDQFSVERPDGSNFTLKIRSTKLEDSAMYFCASSELAGGSRTDTQYFGPGTRLTVL.

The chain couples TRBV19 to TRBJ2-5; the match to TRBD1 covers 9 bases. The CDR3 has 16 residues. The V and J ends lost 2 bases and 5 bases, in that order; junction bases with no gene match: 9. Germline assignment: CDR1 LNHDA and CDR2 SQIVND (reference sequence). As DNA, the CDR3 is TGTGCCAGTAGTATAAGGCCACAGGGGGCGATGGAGACCCAGTACTTC. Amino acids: CASSIRPQGAMETQYF.

CDR3 amino acids: CASSDLGPLNTEAFF. CDR3 nucleotide sequence: TGTGCCAGCAGTGACTTGGGCCCCCTGAACACTGAAGCTTTCTTT. This chain joins TRBV2 and TRBJ1-1; no definite D call. Per the germline V gene, CDR1 is SNHLY and CDR2 is FYNNEI. The ends were cut back, 3 bases at V and 0 bases at J, with 11 bases in the middle. This CDR3 has 15 amino acids.

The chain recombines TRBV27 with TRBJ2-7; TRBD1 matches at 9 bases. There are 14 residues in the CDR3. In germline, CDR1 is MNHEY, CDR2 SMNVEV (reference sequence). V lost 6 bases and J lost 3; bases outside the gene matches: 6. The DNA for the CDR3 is TGTGCCAGCAGGGAAGGACAGGGGCACTACGAGCAGTACTTC. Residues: CASREGQGHYEQYF.

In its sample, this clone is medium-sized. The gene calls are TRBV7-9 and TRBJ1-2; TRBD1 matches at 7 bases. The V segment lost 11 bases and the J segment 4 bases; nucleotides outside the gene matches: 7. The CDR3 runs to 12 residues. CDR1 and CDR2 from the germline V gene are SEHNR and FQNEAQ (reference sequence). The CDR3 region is CAGDSGVYGYTF. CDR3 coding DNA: TGTGCCGGGGACAGTGGAGTCTATGGCTACACCTTC.

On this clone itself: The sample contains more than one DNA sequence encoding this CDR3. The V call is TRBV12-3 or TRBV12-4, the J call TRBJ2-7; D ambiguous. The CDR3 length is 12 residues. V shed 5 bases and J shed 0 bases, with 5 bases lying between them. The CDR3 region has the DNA TGTGCCAGCAGTAGTAGCTCCTACGAGCAGTACTTC. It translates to CASSSSSYEQYF.

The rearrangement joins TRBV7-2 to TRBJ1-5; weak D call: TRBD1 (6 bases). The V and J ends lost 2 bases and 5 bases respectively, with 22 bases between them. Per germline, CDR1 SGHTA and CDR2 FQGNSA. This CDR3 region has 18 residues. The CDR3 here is CASSLFYPDSSRDQPQHF. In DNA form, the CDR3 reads TGTGCCAGCAGCTTATTTTACCCGGACAGTTCAAGAGATCAGCCCCAGCATTTT.

In DNA form, the CDR3 reads TGTGCCAGCAGCGTAGGCGGGTTGAATGAGCAGTTCTTC. This encodes CASSVGGLNEQFF. V gene TRBV9 combines with J gene TRBJ2-1, with D possibly matching TRBD2 (5 bases). The CDR3 has 13 residues. The V gene lost 0 bases and the J gene lost 7 bases, with 8 bases spanning the gap. Germline V lookup: CDR1 SGDLS, CDR2 YYNGEE. The full variable domain, rest sourced from reference TRBV9 and TRBJ2-1, is DSGVTQTPKHLITATGQRVTLRCSPRSGDLSVYWYQQSLDQGLQFLIQYYNGEERAKGNILERFSAQQFPDLHSELNLSSLELGDSALYFCASSVGGLNEQFFGPGTRLTVL.

The CDR3 sequence: CASSLDRTYNQPQHF. The CDR3 DNA follows: TGTGCCAGCAGTCTCGACAGGACTTACAATCAGCCCCAGCATTTT. V is TRBV6-5 and J is TRBJ1-5; perhaps TRBD1 as D (6 bases). Germline assignment: CDR1 MNHEY and CDR2 SVGAGI. The CDR3 consists of 15 residues. Trimming stripped 5 bases from V and 3 bases from J, with 14 bases between.

CDR3 region: CASSPTYRSGVSGNTIYF. CDR3 DNA sequence: TGCGCCAGCAGCCCGACCTATCGTTCAGGGGTCTCTGGAAACACCATATATTTT. This chain connects TRBV5-1 to TRBJ1-3; possible D gene TRBD1, 6 bases. The CDR3 totals 18 residues. Trimming left V 4 bases short and J 0 bases short, with 20 bases between. Germline V gene lookup returns CDR1 SGHRS and CDR2 YFSETQ.

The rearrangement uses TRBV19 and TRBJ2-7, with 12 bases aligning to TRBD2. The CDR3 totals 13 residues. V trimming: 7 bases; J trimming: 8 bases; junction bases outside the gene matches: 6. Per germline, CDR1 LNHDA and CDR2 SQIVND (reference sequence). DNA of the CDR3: TGTGCCAGTAACGAACTAGCGGGGGGAAAGCAGTACTTC. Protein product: CASNELAGGKQYF.